The clone carrying this T cell receptor (beta chain) was counted between two and nine times. The source of the sample is a study of early T cells in non-severe SARS-CoV-2 infection. At the level of the study: Chains were unpaired, as sequencing was done on bulk RNA from unsorted whole blood.

Germline CDR1 reads SGHAT; CDR2 reads FQNNGV. This CDR3 comprises 15 residues. Trimming at V came to 1 base and at J to 4 bases, leaving 6 bases not matched to a gene. Via MiXCR, TCRdb re-called the 5' RACE reads, giving one row per CDR3 protein. This sample yields more than 25,000 distinct CDR3 sequences, of which around 5.3% are seen a single time; around 2.5% belongs to the top ten. V and J are TRBV11-2 and TRBJ1-1; TRBD1 agrees at 7 bases. The TCR comes from an adult who was a healthcare worker with PCR-confirmed SARS-CoV-2 infection or an uninfected control (not recorded which). Sequenced material: whole blood. The CDR3 spells CASSLAKGAVTEAFF. The CDR3 DNA sequence: TGTGCCAGCAGCTTAGCGAAGGGGGCGGTCACTGAAGCTTTCTTT.